Listed here is a single TCR beta chain. Seattle-derived patients entered the study during active infection and were followed longitudinally. The data were taken from a study of blood T cell repertoires in COVID-19. For the study at large: COVID-19 samples collected from the United States, Italy and Spain covered acute and convalescent phases.

Germline CDR1 LGHNA, CDR2 YNFKEQ. V shed 7 bases, J shed 3 bases, and the junction held 10 bases outside the gene matches. The CDR3 is made up of 16 amino acids. Data came from immunoSEQ multiplex PCR; TCRdb stores just in-frame clones and leaves some out. The sample yields roughly 250,000 clones, approximately 85% seen once. The sequence came from a human donor with COVID-19, enrolled during active disease. The donor label of this sample is uncertain. Sequenced sample: peripheral blood. This chain connects TRBV4-2 to TRBJ2-1, with 9 bases aligning to TRBD2. The CDR3, as DNA: TGTGCCAGCACCTCCGCCGTGCGGGAGGGCTACAATGAGCAGTTCTTC. Translating gives CASTSAVREGYNEQFF.